The clone carrying this T cell receptor beta chain was recorded a few times. What it binds is not known. This record comes from a study of cytomegalovirus exposure and HLA in healthy donors. The ends lost 0 bases at V and 5 bases at J; junction bases unmatched: 6. Germline V gives CDR1 SGHTS, CDR2 YDEGEE. This CDR3 region has 15 residues. The PCR used 60 Vbeta and 13 Jbeta primers. Sequencing was performed with immunoSEQ multiplex PCR; in TCRdb, only in-frame clones are kept and a portion is missing. The repertoire consists of 100,000 to 150,000 clones, with over 70% occurring once and the leading ten covering under 3.5%. Broader study findings: Overall, roughly 160 TCR beta chains were annotated as cytomegalovirus-associated. Confirmation was obtained in vitro that a few CMV-associated chains are specific for CMV antigens. Several of the most significant clusters appeared linked to common viral pathogens, based on a later analysis.

This chain uses TRBV5-8 with TRBJ2-7; 9 bases are shared with TRBD1. The source of this sequence is a woman between 50 and 59 years old in good health and CMV-seronegative. The source material was PBMCs. CDR3 sequence reads: CASSLEGTGLNEQYF. In nucleotides, the CDR3 is TGTGCCAGCAGCTTGGAGGGGACAGGGCTCAACGAGCAGTACTTC.